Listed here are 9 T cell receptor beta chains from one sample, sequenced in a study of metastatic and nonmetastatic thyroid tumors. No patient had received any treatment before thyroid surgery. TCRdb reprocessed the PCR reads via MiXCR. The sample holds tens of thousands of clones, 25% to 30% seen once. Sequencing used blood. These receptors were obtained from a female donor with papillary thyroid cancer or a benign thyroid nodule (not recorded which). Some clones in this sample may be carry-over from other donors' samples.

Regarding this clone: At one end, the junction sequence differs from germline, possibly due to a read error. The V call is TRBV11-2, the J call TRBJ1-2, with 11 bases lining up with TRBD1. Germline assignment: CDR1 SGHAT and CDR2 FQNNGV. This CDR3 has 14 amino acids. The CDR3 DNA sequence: TGTGCCAGCAGCTTACTCGGACAGGGGGCTAGCTACACCTTT. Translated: CASSLLGQGASYTF. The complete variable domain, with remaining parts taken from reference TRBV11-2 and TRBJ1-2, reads EAGVAQSPRYKIIEKRQSVAFWCNPISGHATLYWYQQILGQGPKLLIQFQNNGVVDDSQLPKDRFSAERLKGVDSTLKIQPAKLEDSAVYLCASSLLGQGASYTFGSGTRLTVV.

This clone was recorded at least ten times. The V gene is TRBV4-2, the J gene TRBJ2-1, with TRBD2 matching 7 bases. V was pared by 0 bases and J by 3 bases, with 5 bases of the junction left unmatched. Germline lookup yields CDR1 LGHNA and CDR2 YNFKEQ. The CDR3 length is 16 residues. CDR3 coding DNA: TGTGCCAGCAGCCAAGAGGGGTCGGGGGGCTACAATGAGCAGTTCTTC. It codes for CASSQEGSGGYNEQFF.

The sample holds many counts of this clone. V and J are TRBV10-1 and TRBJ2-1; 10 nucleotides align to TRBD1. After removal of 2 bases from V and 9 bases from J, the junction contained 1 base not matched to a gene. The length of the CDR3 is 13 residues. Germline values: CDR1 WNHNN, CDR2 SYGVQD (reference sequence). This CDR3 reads CASSEGQGGEQFF. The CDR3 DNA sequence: TGCGCCAGCAGTGAGGGACAGGGGGGTGAGCAGTTCTTC.

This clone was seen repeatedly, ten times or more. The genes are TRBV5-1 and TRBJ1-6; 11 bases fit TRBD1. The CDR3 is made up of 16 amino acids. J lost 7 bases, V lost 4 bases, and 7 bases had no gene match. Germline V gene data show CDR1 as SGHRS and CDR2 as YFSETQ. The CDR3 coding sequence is TGCGCCAGCAGCGTAGGGACAGGGGGTAGGAATTCACCCCTCCACTTT. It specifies CASSVGTGGRNSPLHF. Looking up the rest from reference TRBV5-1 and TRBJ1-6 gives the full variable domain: KAGVTQTPRYLIKTRGQQVTLSCSPISGHRSVSWYQQTPGQGLQFLFEYFSETQRNKGNFPGRFSGRQFSNSRSEMNVSTLELGDSALYLCASSVGTGGRNSPLHFGNGTRLTVT.

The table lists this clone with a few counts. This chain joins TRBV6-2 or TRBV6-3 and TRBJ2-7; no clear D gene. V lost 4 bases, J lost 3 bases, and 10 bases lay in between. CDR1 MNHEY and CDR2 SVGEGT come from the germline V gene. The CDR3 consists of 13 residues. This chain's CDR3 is CASSLTTDYEQYF. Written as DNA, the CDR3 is TGTGCCAGCAGTTTAACGACCGACTACGAGCAGTACTTC.

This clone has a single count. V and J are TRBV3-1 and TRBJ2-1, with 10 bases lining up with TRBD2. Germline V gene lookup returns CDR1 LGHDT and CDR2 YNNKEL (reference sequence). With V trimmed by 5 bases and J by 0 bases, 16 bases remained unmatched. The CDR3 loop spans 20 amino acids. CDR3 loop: CASSEGLAGVNPSSYNEQFF. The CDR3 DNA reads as TGTGCCAGCAGCGAGGGGCTAGCGGGAGTAAACCCCAGCTCCTACAATGAGCAGTTCTTC.

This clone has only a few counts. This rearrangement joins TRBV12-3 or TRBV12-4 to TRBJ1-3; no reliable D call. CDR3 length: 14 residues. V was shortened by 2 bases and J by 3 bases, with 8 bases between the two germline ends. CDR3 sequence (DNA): TGTGCCAGCAGTTTACGAGGGATTGGAAACACCATATATTTT. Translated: CASSLRGIGNTIYF.

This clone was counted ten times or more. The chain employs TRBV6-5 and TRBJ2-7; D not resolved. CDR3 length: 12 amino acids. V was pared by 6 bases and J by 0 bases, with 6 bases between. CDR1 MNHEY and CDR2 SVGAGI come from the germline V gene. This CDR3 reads CASSLLSYEQYF. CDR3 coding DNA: TGTGCCAGCAGCTTACTCTCCTACGAGCAGTACTTC.

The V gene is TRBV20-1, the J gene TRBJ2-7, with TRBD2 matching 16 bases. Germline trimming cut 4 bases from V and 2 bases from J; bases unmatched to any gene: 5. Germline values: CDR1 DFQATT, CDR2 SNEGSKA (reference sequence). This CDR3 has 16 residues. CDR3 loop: CSATGTSGRAAYEQYF. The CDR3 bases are TGCAGTGCTACCGGGACTAGCGGGAGGGCCGCCTACGAGCAGTACTTC.